The next 21 T cell receptor beta chains were all read from a single sample in a study of cytomegalovirus exposure and HLA in healthy donors. Use of 60 Vbeta and 13 Jbeta primers characterized the PCR. Clones were read by immunoSEQ multiplex PCR, and TCRdb kept only the in-frame ones, dropping some. The sample lists fewer than 130,000 clones; around three quarters were seen once. The sequenced sample was PBMCs. The receptors derive from a young woman in good health and CMV-seronegative.

This chain joins TRBV7-3 and TRBJ2-7, with D perhaps matching TRBD1 (6 bases). The CDR3 is made up of 15 amino acids. V lost 2 bases and J 3 bases, leaving 14 bases between the germline ends. Germline values: CDR1 SGHTA, CDR2 FQGTGA. Here the CDR3 DNA reads TGTGCCAGCAGCTTACAACAGGGTATACTCTACGAGCAGTACTTC. Translating gives CASSLQQGILYEQYF. Full variable domain (rest looked up from reference TRBV7-3 and TRBJ2-7): GAGVSQTPSNKVTEKGKYVELRCDPISGHTALYWYRQSLGQGPEFLIYFQGTGAADDSGLPNDRFFAVRPEGSVSTLKIQRTERGDSAVYLCASSLQQGILYEQYFGPGTRLTVT.

Within the sample, this clone is medium-sized. V is TRBV7-9 and J is TRBJ2-7; 10 bases match TRBD2. The CDR3 totals 17 residues. Germline loops: CDR1 SEHNR, CDR2 FQNEAQ (reference sequence). The V segment lost 0 bases and the J segment 2 bases; nucleotides outside the gene matches: 7. CDR3 nucleotides: TGTGCCAGCAGCTTAGCATCGACTAGCGGGCCCCCCTACGAGCAGTACTTC. As protein: CASSLASTSGPPYEQYF.

This clone was detected a few times. The CDR3 region is CSADSTGNYGYTF. The CDR3 DNA follows: TGCAGCGCTGACTCAACAGGCAACTATGGCTACACCTTC. This chain links TRBV29-1 with TRBJ1-2; maybe TRBD1 (5 bases). The germline CDR1 and CDR2 sequences are SQVTM and ANQGSEA. V was shortened by 7 bases and J by 2 bases, with 14 bases between the two germline ends. The length of the CDR3 is 13 residues.

Only one count was recorded for this clone. V usage is TRBV29-1 and J usage is TRBJ2-2; D unclear. The CDR3 runs 13 residues. Germline V gives CDR1 SQVTM, CDR2 ANQGSEA. The V end lost 4 bases, the J end lost 5 bases, and 11 bases lay between the germline ends. CDR3 protein: CSVGHPRTGELFF. CDR3 nucleotide sequence: TGCAGCGTTGGGCACCCGAGGACCGGGGAGCTGTTTTTT.

The chain is built from TRBV29-1 and TRBJ1-2; weak D call: TRBD1 (6 bases). CDR1 SQVTM and CDR2 ANQGSEA come from the germline V gene. The V gene lost 3 bases and the J gene lost 6 bases, with 11 bases spanning the gap. The CDR3 runs 12 residues. The CDR3 protein is CSVDRGGNGYTF. The CDR3 DNA is TGCAGCGTTGATAGGGGGGGAAATGGCTACACCTTC. Combining the CDR3 with reference TRBV29-1 and TRBJ1-2 gives the whole variable domain SAVISQKPSRDICQRGTSLTIQCQVDSQVTMMFWYRQQPGQSLTLIATANQGSEATYESGFVIDKFPISRPNLTFSTLTVSNMSPEDSSIYLCSVDRGGNGYTFGSGTRLTVV.

In the case of this clone: A junction boundary mismatches the germline segment, possibly from a read error. The chain uses TRBV13 and TRBJ2-3; 12 positions agree with TRBD2. CDR3 length: 14 amino acids. CDR1 and CDR2 (germline): PRHDT, FYEKMQ (reference sequence). The CDR3 loop is CVSSLLAGGDTQYF. Here the CDR3 DNA reads TGTGTCAGCAGCTTACTAGCGGGGGGAGATACGCAGTATTTT.

The J gene is TRBJ2-3, the V gene TRBV4-3; D remains unclear. The CDR3 runs 13 residues. With 0 bases removed from V and 4 bases from J, the gap between germline ends came to 5 bases. CDR1 is LGHNA, CDR2 YSLEER, per germline. The CDR3 bases are TGCGCCAGCAGCCAAGATAATCCAGATACGCAGTATTTT. Amino acids: CASSQDNPDTQYF.

V is TRBV28 and J is TRBJ1-2; TRBD1 aligns across 8 bases. V lost 2 bases to trimming and J lost 8 bases; unmatched junction nucleotides: 10. Germline CDR1 MDHEN, CDR2 SYDVKM. This CDR3 is 15 amino acids long. CDR3 in DNA: TGTGCCAGCAGTTTAGCGCCGGCAGGGGGCAAGGGCTACACCTTC. Its translation: CASSLAPAGGKGYTF.

This rearrangement joins TRBV4-2 to TRBJ1-3, with D tentatively TRBD1 (6 bases). V lost 1 base and J 3 bases, leaving 19 bases between the germline ends. CDR3 size: 18 residues. In germline, CDR1 is LGHNA, CDR2 YNFKEQ. The CDR3 sequence is CASSQAGTQLKYGNTIYF. The CDR3 DNA follows: TGTGCCAGCAGCCAAGCCGGGACACAGCTTAAATATGGAAACACCATATATTTT.

This clone turned up a few times. This sequence joins TRBV6-1 and TRBJ2-1, with 10 bases lining up with TRBD2. The CDR3 length is 15 residues. From germline, CDR1 is MNHNS and CDR2 SASEGT. V gave up 7 bases and J gave up 4 bases; unmatched junction bases: 7. For the CDR3, the DNA is TGTGCCAGCACATCGTGGACTAGCGGTTACAATGAGCAGTTCTTC. Amino acid sequence: CASTSWTSGYNEQFF.

V gene TRBV14 combines with J gene TRBJ1-2; 10 bases map to TRBD1. Trimming took 4 bases from V and 7 from J; bases not matched to a gene: 0. The CDR3 length is 12 residues. The germline V gene encodes CDR1 SGHDN and CDR2 FVKESK. Here the CDR3 DNA reads TGTGCCAGCAGCCGGACAGGGGGTGGCTACACCTTC. It is translated as CASSRTGGGYTF.

The chain couples TRBV7-9 to TRBJ2-1; 8 nucleotides match TRBD1. With V trimmed by 4 bases and J by 6 bases, 11 bases remained unmatched. In germline, CDR1 is SEHNR, CDR2 FQNEAQ (reference sequence). There are 16 residues in the CDR3. The CDR3 DNA follows: TGTGCCAGCAGCTCCCCCCCCGGGACAGGAGGCAATGAGCAGTTCTTC. The encoded protein is CASSSPPGTGGNEQFF.

V and J are TRBV30 and TRBJ1-2; D ambiguous. The ends were cut back, 0 bases at V and 5 bases at J, with 13 bases in the middle. This CDR3 is built from 14 residues. Germline V gene sequence: CDR1 GTSNPN, CDR2 SVGIG (reference sequence). Here the CDR3 DNA reads TGTGCCTGGAGTGTACTGGACGGGGTTTATGGCTACACCTTC. It is translated as CAWSVLDGVYGYTF.

The chain is built from TRBV28 and TRBJ1-5, with D maybe TRBD1 (6 bases). In germline, CDR1 is MDHEN, CDR2 SYDVKM. This CDR3 is built from 15 residues. V gave up 6 bases and J gave up 2 bases, with 14 bases separating them. CDR3 nucleotides: TGTGCCAGCAGGGCTGTACAGGGTGGCAATCAGCCCCAGCATTTT. Translating it yields CASRAVQGGNQPQHF.

V is TRBV4-1 and J is TRBJ2-1, with 12 bases lining up with TRBD2. The CDR3 is 18 residues long. Trimming cost V 0 bases and J 2 bases; bases outside gene matches: 5. Germline loops: CDR1 MGHRA, CDR2 YSYEKL. CDR3 in amino acids: CASSQDRPSGGAYNEQFF. The CDR3 coding sequence is TGCGCCAGCAGCCAAGATAGGCCTAGCGGGGGGGCCTACAATGAGCAGTTCTTC.

The chain combines TRBV11-3 with TRBJ1-1; D ambiguous. CDR1 is SGHNT and CDR2 is YENEEA in the germline V gene. V gave up 3 bases and J gave up 4 bases, with 9 bases separating them. This CDR3 comprises 13 residues. The CDR3, as DNA: TGTGCCAGCAGCTTTATGAGCGGCACTGAAGCTTTCTTT. Translation gives CASSFMSGTEAFF.

V is TRBV4-1 and J is TRBJ2-2; weak D call: TRBD2 (5 bases). This CDR3 has 15 amino acids. The germline V and J ends were trimmed by 1 base and 4 bases, with 10 bases remaining between them. Germline CDR1 is MGHRA and CDR2 is YSYEKL. The CDR3 bases are TGCGCCAGCAGCCAAGGATCCGGGGTCACCGGGGAGCTGTTTTTT. It encodes CASSQGSGVTGELFF.

The gene calls are TRBV4-3 and TRBJ1-4, with D tentatively TRBD1 (6 bases). Germline V gene lookup returns CDR1 LGHNA and CDR2 YSLEER. This CDR3 comprises 16 residues. Trimming removed 3 bases at V and 4 bases at J, with 15 bases between. The CDR3 protein is CASSHADRTFNEKLFF. The DNA for the CDR3 is TGCGCCAGCAGCCACGCAGACAGGACCTTTAATGAAAAACTGTTTTTT.

The chain has TRBV4-2 and TRBJ1-5; weak D call: TRBD1 (5 bases). This CDR3 is 15 amino acids long. V lost 0 bases and J 9 bases, leaving 15 bases between the germline ends. CDR1 and CDR2 from the germline V gene are LGHNA and YNFKEQ. The CDR3 here is CASSQETAGGSPQHF. The CDR3 DNA follows: TGTGCCAGCAGCCAAGAGACAGCCGGGGGGTCGCCCCAGCATTTT.

The table lists this clone with a count of one. DNA of the CDR3: TGTGCCAGCAGGCCCCAGGGTGTCGGCCAAGAGACCCAGTACTTC. Translating gives CASRPQGVGQETQYF. J is TRBJ2-5 and V is TRBV28; TRBD1 is a possible D gene (5 bases). Germline assignment: CDR1 MDHEN and CDR2 SYDVKM. CDR3 length: 15 amino acids. Trimming shortened V by 6 bases and J by 1 base, and 15 bases separated the two germline ends.

V and J are TRBV5-1 and TRBJ1-4, with 10 bases fitting TRBD1. After removal of 5 bases from V and 7 bases from J, the junction contained 8 bases not matched to a gene. CDR1 is SGHRS and CDR2 is YFSETQ in the germline V gene. This CDR3 region has 15 residues. Here the CDR3 reads CASRGGQGTTEKLFF. CDR3 bases: TGCGCCAGCAGGGGGGGACAGGGGACGACTGAAAAACTGTTTTTT.